This T cell receptor (beta chain) originates from a study of T cells in Graves' hyperthyroidism and ophthalmopathy. Amplification yielded TCR beta CDR3 regions, with RNA transcripts as the source. A set of HTBI primers served as the primers for a first-round RT-PCR of the TCR CDR3. Each CDR3 protein is one row after TCRdb ran MiXCR on the multiplex PCR reads. Among about 640,000 distinct CDR3 sequences listed, roughly 20% were seen once. CDR3 size: 15 residues. The germline V and J ends were trimmed by 9 bases and 10 bases, with 22 bases remaining between them. CDR1 is MNHEY and CDR2 is SMNVEV in the germline V gene (reference sequence). Ophthalmopathy cases met thresholds of Clinical Activity Score at least 3, NOSPECS grade at least 4 and duration under 3 months. The authors took PBMCs from 8 to 10 ml fresh peripheral blood.

The material sequenced was blood. J is TRBJ1-6 and V is TRBV27; no clear D. This clonotype was obtained from a man aged 25 to 40 with Graves' ophthalmopathy. The CDR3 is CASKNSGPGRSPLHF. CDR3 nucleotide sequence: TGTGCCAGTAAGAACTCTGGGCCCGGAAGGTCACCCCTCCACTTT.